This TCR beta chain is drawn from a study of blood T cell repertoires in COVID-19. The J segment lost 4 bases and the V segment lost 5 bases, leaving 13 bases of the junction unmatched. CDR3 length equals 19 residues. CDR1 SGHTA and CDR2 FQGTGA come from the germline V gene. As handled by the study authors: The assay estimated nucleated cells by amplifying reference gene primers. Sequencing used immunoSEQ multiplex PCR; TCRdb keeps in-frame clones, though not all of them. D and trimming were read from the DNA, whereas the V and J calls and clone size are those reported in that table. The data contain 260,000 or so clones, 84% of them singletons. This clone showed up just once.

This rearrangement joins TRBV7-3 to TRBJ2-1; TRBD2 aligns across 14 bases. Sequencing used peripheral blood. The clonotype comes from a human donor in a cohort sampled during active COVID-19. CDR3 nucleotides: TGTGCCAGCAGCGAGTCGGGACTAGCGGGAGTCCAAGGGTACAATGAGCAGTTCTTC. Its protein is CASSESGLAGVQGYNEQFF.